The TCR beta chain described here comes from a study of Ad26.COV2.S vaccination and SARS-CoV-2 variants. Study at large: Participants got Ad26.COV2.S intramuscularly, once or twice 56 days apart. Study-wide results and limits: Total T cell responses were possibly underestimated by TCR breadth and depth analyses.

Sequencing used immunoSEQ multiplex PCR; TCRdb keeps in-frame clones, though not all of them. Of more than 300,000 clones detected, roughly 86% appear once; the ten largest clones hold approximately 1.9%. Turning to this clone: As yet, its antigen is unknown.

The treatment: about 20 received Ad26.COV2.S at low or high dose, single or two shots; several received placebo; per-sample allocation not given. Sampling took place 63 days after the first vaccine or placebo injection. Germline assignment: CDR1 LGHNA and CDR2 YSLEER. This CDR3 is 14 amino acids long. V gave up 0 bases and J gave up 4 bases, with 9 bases separating them. The sequenced sample was peripheral blood, obtained in a trial of Ad26.COV2.S vaccine versus placebo. The chain recombines TRBV4-3 with TRBJ1-1, with unresolved D. The TCR originated in a person aged 18 to 65 who received the Ad26.COV2.S COVID-19 vaccine or a placebo. CDR3 residues: CASSQERGLTEAFF. The CDR3 bases are TGCGCCAGCAGCCAAGAACGAGGGCTCACTGAAGCTTTCTTT.